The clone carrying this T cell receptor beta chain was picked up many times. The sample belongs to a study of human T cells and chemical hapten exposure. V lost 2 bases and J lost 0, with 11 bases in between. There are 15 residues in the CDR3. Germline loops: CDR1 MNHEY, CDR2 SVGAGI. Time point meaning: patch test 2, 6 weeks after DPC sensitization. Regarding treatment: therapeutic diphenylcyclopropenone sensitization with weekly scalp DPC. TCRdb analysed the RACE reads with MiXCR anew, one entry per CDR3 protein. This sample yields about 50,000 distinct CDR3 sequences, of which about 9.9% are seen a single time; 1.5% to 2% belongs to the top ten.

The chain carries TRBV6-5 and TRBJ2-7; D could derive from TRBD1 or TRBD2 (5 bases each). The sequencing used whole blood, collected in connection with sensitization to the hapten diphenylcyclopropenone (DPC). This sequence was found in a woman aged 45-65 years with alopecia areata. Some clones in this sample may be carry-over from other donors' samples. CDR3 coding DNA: TGTGCCAGCAGTTACATGGCAGGGAGCTCCTACGAGCAGTACTTC. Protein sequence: CASSYMAGSSYEQYF.